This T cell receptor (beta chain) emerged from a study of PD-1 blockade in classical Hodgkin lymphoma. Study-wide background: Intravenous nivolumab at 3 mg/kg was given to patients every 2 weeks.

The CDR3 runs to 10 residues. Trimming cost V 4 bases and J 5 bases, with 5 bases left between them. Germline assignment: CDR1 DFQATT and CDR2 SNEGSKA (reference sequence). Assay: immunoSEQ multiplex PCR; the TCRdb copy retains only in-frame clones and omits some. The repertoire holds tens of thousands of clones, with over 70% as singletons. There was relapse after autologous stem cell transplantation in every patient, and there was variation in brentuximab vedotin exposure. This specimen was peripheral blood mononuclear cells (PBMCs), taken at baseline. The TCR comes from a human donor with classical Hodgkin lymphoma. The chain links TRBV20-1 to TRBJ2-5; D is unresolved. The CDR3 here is CSATGETQYF. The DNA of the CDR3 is TGCAGTGCTACCGGGGAGACCCAGTACTTC.